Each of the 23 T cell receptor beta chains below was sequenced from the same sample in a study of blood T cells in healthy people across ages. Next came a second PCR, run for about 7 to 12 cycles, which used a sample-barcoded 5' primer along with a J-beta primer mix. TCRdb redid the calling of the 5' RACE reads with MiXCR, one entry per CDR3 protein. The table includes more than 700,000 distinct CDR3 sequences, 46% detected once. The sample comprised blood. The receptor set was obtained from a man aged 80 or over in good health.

In DNA form, the CDR3 reads TGTGCCAGCAGTTACAGGGCAGTGGATCAGCCCCAGCATTTT. Its protein product is CASSYRAVDQPQHF. This chain uses TRBV6-6 with TRBJ1-5, with D unresolved. Trimming stripped 2 bases from V and 5 bases from J, with 10 bases between. The CDR3 is made up of 14 amino acids. The germline gives CDR1 MNHNY, CDR2 SVGAGI (reference sequence).

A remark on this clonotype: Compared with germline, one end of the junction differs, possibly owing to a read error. The CDR3 coding sequence is TGCAGCTTTGACCGATATATTCCGAAACAAAATGAGAAGTTCTTC. This gives the protein CSFDRYIPKQNEKFF. The chain carries TRBV29-1 and TRBJ2-1; D unresolved. CDR3 length equals 15 residues. CDR1 is SQVTM, CDR2 ANQGSEA, per germline.

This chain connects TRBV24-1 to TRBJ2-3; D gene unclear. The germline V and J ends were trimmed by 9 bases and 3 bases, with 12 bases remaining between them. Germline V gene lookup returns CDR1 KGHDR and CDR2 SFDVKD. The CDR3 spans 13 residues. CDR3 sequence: CATLGAATDTQYF. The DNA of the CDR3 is TGTGCCACCCTGGGCGCGGCAACAGATACGCAGTATTTT.

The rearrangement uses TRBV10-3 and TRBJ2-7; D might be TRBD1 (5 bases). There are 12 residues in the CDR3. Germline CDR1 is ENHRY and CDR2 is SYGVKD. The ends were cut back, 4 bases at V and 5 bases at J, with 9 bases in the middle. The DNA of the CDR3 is TGTGCCATCAGTGTCGAACAGGACGAGCAGTACTTC. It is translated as CAISVEQDEQYF.

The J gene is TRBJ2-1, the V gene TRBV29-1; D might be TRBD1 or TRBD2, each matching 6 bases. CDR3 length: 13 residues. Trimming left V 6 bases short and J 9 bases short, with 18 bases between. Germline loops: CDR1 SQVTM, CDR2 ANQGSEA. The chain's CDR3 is CSVEGVRGSEQFF. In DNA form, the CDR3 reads TGCAGCGTGGAGGGGGTACGAGGGAGTGAGCAGTTCTTC.

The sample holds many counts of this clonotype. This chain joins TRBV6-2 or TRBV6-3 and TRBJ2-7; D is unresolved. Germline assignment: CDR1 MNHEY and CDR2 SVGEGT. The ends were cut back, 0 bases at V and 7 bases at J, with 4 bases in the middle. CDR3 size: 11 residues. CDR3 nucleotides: TGTGCCAGCAGTTACTCTGGAGAGCAGTACTTC. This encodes CASSYSGEQYF.

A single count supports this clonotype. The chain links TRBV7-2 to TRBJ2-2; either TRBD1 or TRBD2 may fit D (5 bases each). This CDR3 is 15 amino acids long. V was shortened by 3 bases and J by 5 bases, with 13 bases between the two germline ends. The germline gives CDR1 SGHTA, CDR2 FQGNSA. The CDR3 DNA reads TGTGCCAGCAGCTTGGGGAGACAGTGGACCGGGGAGCTGTTTTTT. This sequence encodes CASSLGRQWTGELFF.

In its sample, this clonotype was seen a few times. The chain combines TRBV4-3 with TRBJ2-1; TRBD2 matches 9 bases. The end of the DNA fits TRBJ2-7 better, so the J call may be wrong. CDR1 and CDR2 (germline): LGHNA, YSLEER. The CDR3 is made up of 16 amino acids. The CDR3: CASSHQLAGAYNEQYF. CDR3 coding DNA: TGCGCCAGCAGTCATCAACTAGCGGGCGCCTACAATGAGCAGTACTTC.

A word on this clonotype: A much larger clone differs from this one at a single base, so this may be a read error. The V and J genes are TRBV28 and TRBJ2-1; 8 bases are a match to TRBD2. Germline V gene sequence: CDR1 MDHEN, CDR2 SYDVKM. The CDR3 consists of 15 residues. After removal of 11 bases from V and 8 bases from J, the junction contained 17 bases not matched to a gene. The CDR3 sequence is CAGTQSGSGDHEQFF. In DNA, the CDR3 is TGTGCCGGCACCCAGAGCGGGAGCGGCGACCATGAGCAGTTCTTC.

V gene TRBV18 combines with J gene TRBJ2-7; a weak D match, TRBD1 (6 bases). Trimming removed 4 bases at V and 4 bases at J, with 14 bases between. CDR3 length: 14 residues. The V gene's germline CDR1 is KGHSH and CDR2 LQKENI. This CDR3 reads CASSLQGFGYEQYF. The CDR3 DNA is TGTGCCAGCTCACTACAGGGCTTTGGGTACGAGCAGTACTTC.

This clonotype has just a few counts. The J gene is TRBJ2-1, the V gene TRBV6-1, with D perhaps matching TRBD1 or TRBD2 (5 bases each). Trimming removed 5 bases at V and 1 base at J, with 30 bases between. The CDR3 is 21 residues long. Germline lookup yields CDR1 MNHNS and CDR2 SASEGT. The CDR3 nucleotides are TGTGCCAGCAGTCTTGGCGGAGCAGGGAGCCGGGCTAGAGGGTCCTACAATGAGCAGTTCTTC. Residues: CASSLGGAGSRARGSYNEQFF.

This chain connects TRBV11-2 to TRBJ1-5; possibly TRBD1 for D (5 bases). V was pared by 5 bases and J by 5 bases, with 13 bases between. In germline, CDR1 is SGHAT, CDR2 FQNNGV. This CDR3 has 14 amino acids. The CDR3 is CASSLQGPYQPQHF. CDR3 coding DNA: TGTGCCAGCAGCCTCCAGGGACCCTATCAGCCCCAGCATTTT.

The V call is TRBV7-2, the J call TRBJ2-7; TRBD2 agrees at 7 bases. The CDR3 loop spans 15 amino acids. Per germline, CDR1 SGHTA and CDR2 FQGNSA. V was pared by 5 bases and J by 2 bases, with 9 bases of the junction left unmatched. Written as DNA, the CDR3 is TGTGCCAGCAGCCGGGGGGAGGGTTTTCCCTACGAGCAGTACTTC. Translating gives CASSRGEGFPYEQYF.

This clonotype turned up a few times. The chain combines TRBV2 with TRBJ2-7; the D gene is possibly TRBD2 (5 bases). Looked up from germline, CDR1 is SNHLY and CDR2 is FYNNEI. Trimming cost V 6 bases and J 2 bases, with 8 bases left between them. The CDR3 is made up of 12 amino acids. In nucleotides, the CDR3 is TGTGCCAGCAGGCCGGGGACCTACGAGCAGTACTTC. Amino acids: CASRPGTYEQYF.

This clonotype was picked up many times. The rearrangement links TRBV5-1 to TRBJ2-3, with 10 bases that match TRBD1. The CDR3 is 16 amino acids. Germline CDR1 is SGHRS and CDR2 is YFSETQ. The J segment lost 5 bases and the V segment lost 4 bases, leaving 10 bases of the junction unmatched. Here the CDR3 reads CASSKSGTGVVDTQYF. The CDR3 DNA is TGCGCCAGCAGCAAATCCGGGACAGGGGTAGTAGATACGCAGTATTTT.

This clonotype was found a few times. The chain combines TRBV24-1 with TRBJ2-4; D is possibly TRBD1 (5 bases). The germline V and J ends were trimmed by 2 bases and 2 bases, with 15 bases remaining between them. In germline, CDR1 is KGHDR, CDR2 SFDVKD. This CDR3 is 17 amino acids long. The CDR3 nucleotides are TGTGCCACCAGTGATTCCTCGCAGGGTTCTCCCAAAAACATTCAGTACTTC. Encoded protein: CATSDSSQGSPKNIQYF.

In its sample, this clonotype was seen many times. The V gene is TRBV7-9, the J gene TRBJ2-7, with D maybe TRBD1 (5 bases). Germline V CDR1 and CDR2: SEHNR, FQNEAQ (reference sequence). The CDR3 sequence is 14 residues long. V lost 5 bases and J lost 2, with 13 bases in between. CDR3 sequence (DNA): TGTGCCAGCAGCCAATTCGACAGACCCTACGAGCAGTACTTC. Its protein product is CASSQFDRPYEQYF.

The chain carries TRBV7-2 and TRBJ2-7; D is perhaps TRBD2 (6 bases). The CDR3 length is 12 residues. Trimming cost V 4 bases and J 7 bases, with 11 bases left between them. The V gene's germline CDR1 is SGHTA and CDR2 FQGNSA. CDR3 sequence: CASSSYGGEQYF. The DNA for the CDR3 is TGTGCCAGCAGCTCATACGGGGGTGAGCAGTACTTC.

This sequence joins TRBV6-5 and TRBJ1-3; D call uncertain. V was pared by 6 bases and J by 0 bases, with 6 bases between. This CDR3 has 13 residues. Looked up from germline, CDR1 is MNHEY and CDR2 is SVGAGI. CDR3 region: CASREYSGNTIYF. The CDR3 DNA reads TGTGCCAGCAGAGAGTACTCTGGAAACACCATATATTTT.

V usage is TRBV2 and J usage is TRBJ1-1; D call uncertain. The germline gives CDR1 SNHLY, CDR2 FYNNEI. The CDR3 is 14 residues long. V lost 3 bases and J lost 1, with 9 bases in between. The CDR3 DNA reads TGTGCCAGCAGTGATTCCTTGTGGAACACTGAAGCTTTCTTT. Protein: CASSDSLWNTEAFF.

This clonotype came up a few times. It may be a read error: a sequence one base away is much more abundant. The CDR3 reads CSARGFRGDNEQYF. The DNA for the CDR3 is TGCAGTGCTAGAGGTTTTCGGGGAGACAATGAGCAGTACTTC. This chain connects TRBV20-1 to TRBJ2-5; maybe TRBD2 (5 bases). Trimming removed 1 base at V and 11 bases at J, with 20 bases between. Germline loops: CDR1 DFQATT, CDR2 SNEGSKA (reference sequence). The CDR3 sequence is 14 residues long.

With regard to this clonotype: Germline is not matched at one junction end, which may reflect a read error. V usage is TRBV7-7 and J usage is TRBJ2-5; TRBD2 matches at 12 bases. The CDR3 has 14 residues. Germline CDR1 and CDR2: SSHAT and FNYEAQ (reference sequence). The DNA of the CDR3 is TGTGCTAGCAGCCCGACTAGCGGGGGCGAGACCCAGTACTTC. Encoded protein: CASSPTSGGETQYF.

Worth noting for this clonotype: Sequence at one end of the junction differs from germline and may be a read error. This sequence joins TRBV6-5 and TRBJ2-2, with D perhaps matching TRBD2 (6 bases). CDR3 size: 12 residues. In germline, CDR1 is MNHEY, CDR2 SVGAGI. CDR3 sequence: CASRETTGELFF. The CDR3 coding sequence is TGCGCCAGCCGGGAGACCACCGGGGAGCTGTTTTTT.